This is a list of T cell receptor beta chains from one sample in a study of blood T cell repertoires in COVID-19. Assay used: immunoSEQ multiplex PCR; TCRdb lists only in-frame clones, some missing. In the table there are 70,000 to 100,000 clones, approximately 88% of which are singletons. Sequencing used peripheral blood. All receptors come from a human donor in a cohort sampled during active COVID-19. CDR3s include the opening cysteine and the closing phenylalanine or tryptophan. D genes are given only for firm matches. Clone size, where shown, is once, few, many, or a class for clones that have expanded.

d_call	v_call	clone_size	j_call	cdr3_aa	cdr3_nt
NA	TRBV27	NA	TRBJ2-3	CAAGGNTDTQYF	TGTGCCGCCGGGGGAAACACAGATACGCAGTATTTT
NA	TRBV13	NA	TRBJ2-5	CASSFGGLETQYF	TGTGCCAGCAGCTTCGGGGGGCTCGAGACCCAGTACTTC
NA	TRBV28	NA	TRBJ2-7	CASRRGANYEQYF	TGTGCCAGCAGACGGGGGGCGAACTACGAGCAGTACTTC
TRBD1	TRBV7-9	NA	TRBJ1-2	CASSAPGQGPSKGYTF	TGTGCCAGCAGCGCTCCGGGACAGGGCCCTTCGAAGGGCTACACCTTC
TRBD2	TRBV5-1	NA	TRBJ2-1	CASSLGSSGGAYEQFF	TGCGCCAGCAGCTTGGGATCTAGCGGGGGGGCATATGAGCAGTTCTTC
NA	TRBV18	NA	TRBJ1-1	CASSPPSVNTEAFF	TGTGCCAGCTCACCACCGTCAGTGAACACTGAAGCTTTCTTT
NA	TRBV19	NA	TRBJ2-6	CASSLGLGGSGANVLTF	TGTGCCAGTAGTCTGGGCCTGGGGGGCTCTGGGGCCAACGTCCTGACTTTC
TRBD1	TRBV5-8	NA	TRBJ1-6	CASSSGTGDSPLHF	TGTGCCAGCAGCTCCGGGACAGGGGACTCACCCCTCCACTTT
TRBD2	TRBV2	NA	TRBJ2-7	CASRPQAGGGEQYF	TGTGCCAGCAGGCCTCAAGCGGGAGGTGGCGAGCAGTACTTC
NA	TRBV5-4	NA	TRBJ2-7	CASSLGQSYEQYF	TGTGCCAGCAGCTTGGGACAATCCTACGAGCAGTACTTC
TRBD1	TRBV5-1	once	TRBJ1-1	CASSPGQGAWGEHTEAFF	TGCGCCAGCAGCCCTGGACAGGGGGCATGGGGGGAGCACACTGAAGCTTTCTTT
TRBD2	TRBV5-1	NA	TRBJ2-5	CASSLALAGETQYF	TGCGCCAGCAGCTTGGCTCTAGCGGGCGAGACCCAGTACTTC
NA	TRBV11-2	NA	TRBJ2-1	CASSFRGTSSYNEQFF	TGTGCCAGCAGCTTTCGCGGAACTAGCTCCTACAATGAGCAGTTCTTC
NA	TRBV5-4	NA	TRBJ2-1	CASSLEGLRDEQFF	TGTGCCAGCAGCCTCGAAGGACTACGGGATGAGCAGTTCTTC
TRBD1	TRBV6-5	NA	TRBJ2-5	CASGRGLETQYF	TGTGCCAGCGGCAGGGGGCTAGAGACCCAGTACTTC
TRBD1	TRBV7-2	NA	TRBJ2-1	CASSFHRGPTYNEQFF	TGTGCCAGCAGCTTCCACAGGGGGCCCACCTACAATGAGCAGTTCTTC
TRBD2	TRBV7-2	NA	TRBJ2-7	CASSSRLAGGREQYF	TGTGCCAGCAGCTCCCGACTAGCGGGAGGGCGCGAGCAGTACTTC
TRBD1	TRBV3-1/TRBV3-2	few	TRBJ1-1	CASSQDWTGGANTEAFF	TGTGCCAGCAGCCAAGATTGGACAGGGGGCGCGAACACTGAAGCTTTCTTT
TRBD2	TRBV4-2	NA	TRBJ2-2	CASSASGRETGELFF	TGTGCCAGCAGTGCTAGCGGGAGAGAAACCGGGGAGCTGTTTTTT
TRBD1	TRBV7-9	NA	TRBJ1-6	CASSWDRANSPLHF	TGTGCCAGCAGCTGGGACAGGGCCAATTCACCCCTCCACTTT
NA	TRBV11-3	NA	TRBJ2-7	CASSYQQGSSYEQYF	TGTGCCAGCAGCTACCAACAGGGAAGCTCCTACGAGCAGTACTTC
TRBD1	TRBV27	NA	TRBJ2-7	CASSQGFDSIAEQYF	TGTGCCAGTTCACAGGGGTTTGACTCTATTGCCGAGCAGTACTTC
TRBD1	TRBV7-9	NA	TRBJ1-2	CASSESGTAGGYTF	TGTGCCAGCAGCGAATCCGGGACAGCTGGGGGCTACACCTTC
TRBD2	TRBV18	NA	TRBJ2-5	CASSPPRGGPFQETQYF	TGTGCCAGCTCACCACCGCGCGGGGGGCCCTTCCAAGAGACCCAGTACTTC
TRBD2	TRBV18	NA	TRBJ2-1	CASSSGLAGDNEQFF	TGTGCCAGCTCATCGGGACTAGCGGGGGACAATGAGCAGTTCTTC
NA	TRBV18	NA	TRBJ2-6	CASSPPAGSGANVLTF	TGTGCCAGCTCACCACCGGCGGGCTCTGGGGCCAACGTCCTGACTTTC
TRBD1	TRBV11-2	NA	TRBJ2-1	CASSLRQGVIVFF	TGTGCCAGCAGCCTCCGCCAGGGGGTGATTGTTTTCTTC
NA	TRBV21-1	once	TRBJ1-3	CASSKGRVAGNTIYF	TGTGCCAGCAGCAAAGGTCGGGTGGCCGGAAACACCATATATTTT
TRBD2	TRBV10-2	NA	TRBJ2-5	CASHTSGGFQETQYF	TGCGCCAGCCATACTAGCGGGGGGTTTCAAGAGACCCAGTACTTC
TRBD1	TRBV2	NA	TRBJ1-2	CASRGDSYYGYTF	TGTGCCAGCAGAGGGGACAGCTACTATGGCTACACCTTC
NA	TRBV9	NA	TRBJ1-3	CASTSVGAGNTIYF	TGTGCCAGCACCTCAGTGGGGGCCGGAAACACCATATATTTT
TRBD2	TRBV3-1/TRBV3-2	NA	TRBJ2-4	CASSQVPTAGGPKNIQYF	TGTGCCAGCAGCCAAGTCCCTACAGCGGGAGGTCCCAAAAACATTCAGTACTTC
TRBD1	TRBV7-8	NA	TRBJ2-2	CASRSDRGRPGELFF	TGTGCCAGCAGATCAGACAGGGGAAGGCCCGGGGAGCTGTTTTTT
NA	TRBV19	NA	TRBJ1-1	CASSISSGQNTEAFF	TGTGCCAGTAGTATATCTTCGGGACAAAACACTGAAGCTTTCTTT
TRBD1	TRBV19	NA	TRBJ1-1	CASSHLGDRAEAFF	TGTGCCAGTAGTCACCTAGGGGACAGGGCTGAAGCTTTCTTT
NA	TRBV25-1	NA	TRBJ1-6	CASSQTGSSYNSPLHF	TGTGCCAGCAGCCAAACCGGGAGCTCCTATAATTCACCCCTCCACTTT
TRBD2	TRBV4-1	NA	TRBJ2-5	CASSLGLAGRETQYF	TGCGCCAGCAGCCTGGGACTAGCGGGGCGAGAGACCCAGTACTTC
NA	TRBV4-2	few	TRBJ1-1	CASSLVDTEAFF	TGTGCCAGCAGCCTCGTTGACACTGAAGCTTTCTTT
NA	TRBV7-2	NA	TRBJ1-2	CASVGQGIDGYTF	TGTGCCAGCGTAGGGCAGGGGATTGATGGCTACACCTTC
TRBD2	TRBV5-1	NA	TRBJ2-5	CASSSGGREETQYF	TGCGCCAGCAGCTCTGGGGGGAGGGAGGAGACCCAGTACTTC
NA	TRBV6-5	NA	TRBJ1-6	CASSRRENSPLHF	TGTGCCAGCAGTCGACGGGAAAATTCGCCCCTCCACTTT
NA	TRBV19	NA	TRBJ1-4	CASRRLGSLQEKLFF	TGTGCCAGCAGGAGGTTGGGCTCTCTGCAAGAAAAACTGTTTTTT
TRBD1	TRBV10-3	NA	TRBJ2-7	CAVSYRDRVYEQYF	TGTGCCGTATCTTACCGGGACAGGGTCTACGAGCAGTACTTC
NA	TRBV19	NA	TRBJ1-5	CASSIGQRMYQPQHF	TGTGCCAGTAGTATCGGACAGCGCATGTATCAGCCCCAGCATTTT
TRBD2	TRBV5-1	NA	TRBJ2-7	CASSLAGVSYEQYF	TGCGCCAGCAGTCTAGCGGGAGTTTCCTACGAGCAGTACTTC
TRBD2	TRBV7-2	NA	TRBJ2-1	CASSLDIRTSGSNEQFF	TGTGCCAGCAGCTTAGATATTAGGACTAGCGGTTCCAATGAGCAGTTCTTC
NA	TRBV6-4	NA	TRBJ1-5	CASSEEINQPQHF	TGTGCCAGCAGTGAGGAGATCAATCAGCCCCAGCATTTT
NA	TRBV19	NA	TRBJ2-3	CASQPGANTDTQYF	TGTGCCAGTCAGCCGGGAGCTAACACAGATACGCAGTATTTT
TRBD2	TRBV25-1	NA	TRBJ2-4	CASSDGGDLAKNIQYF	TGTGCCAGCAGTGATGGGGGGGACTTAGCCAAAAACATTCAGTACTTC
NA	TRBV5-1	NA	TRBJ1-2	CASSYLNWGYTF	TGCGCCAGCAGCTACCTAAATTGGGGCTACACCTTC
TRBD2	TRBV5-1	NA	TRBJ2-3	CASSRGGSTDTQYF	TGCGCCAGCAGCCGCGGGGGGAGCACAGATACGCAGTATTTT
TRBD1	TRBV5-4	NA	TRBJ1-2	CASSFPRQGSYGYTF	TGTGCCAGCAGCTTCCCACGACAGGGTAGCTATGGCTACACCTTC
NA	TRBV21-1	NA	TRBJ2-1	CASSSQREGRNNEQFF	TGTGCCAGCAGCAGCCAGCGGGAGGGCCGCAACAATGAGCAGTTCTTC